What follows is one TCR beta chain and its context. The antigen this receptor binds is unknown. Base quality data are lacking; no much larger clone is found one base away. These data originate in a study of blood T cell repertoires in COVID-19 (TCRdb year 2020). Regarding the research as a whole: The collaborator samples originated in the United States, Italy and Spain and spanned the acute and convalescent phases of COVID-19. The prospective study material was composed of cDNA or gDNA derived from T cells, B-cell-depleted T cells, or PBMCs. Subjects who had been exposed to COVID-19, were actively infected with it, or had recovered from it provided the deeply sampled blood TCRbeta repertoires that made up the dataset. The repertoires were released in a freely available public database meant as a resource for research on the immune response to SARS-CoV-2. Samples came from the ongoing ImmuneRACE study (first 160 participants) plus 1,254 subjects from 6 global collaborators. The sample metadata nearly always contained a de-identified subject ID, COVID-19 status, age in years and sex. HLA class I and class II types, where available, came from metadata supplied by the sample provider rather than from assay-based typing. General findings and caveats noted by the study authors: Clinical and demographic metadata were provided uncurated, with the amount varying by source and participant.

Participants in the prospective study were aged about 18 to 95 years, lived in 20 to 30 United States geographic areas, and enrolled through a virtual design. In the prospective study, cohorts were assigned on the basis of participant-reported clinical history obtained from a screening survey and a study questionnaire. ImmuneRACE Cohort 3 recovered participants were defined by two consecutive negative NP/OP PCR tests, healthcare professional clearance, or symptom resolution. In the prospective study, whole blood, serum and a nasopharyngeal or oropharyngeal swab were collected from each participant by mobile phlebotomists. Prospective study participants could optionally give additional blood draws and questionnaires over a roughly 2-month period. Before DNA extraction, prospective study blood samples were shipped either frozen or at room temperature. From cysteine to phenylalanine, the CDR3 is 16 amino acids long. Only CDR3 DNA remains: 48 bases, in frame from the first base. The germline V gene provides CDR1 KGHSH and CDR2 LQKENI. V is clipped by 6 bases and J by 4 bases, and the sequence between their germline boundaries is 21 bases long.

The immunoSEQ Assay, a bias-controlled multiplex PCR, was used to amplify TCRbeta CDR3 regions from genomic DNA. Under the source paper's analysis protocol: Within the assay, amplification of reference gene primers was used to estimate how many nucleated cells each sample contained. To quantify the absolute abundance of each unique TCRbeta CDR3 rearrangement, sequence reads were collapsed and filtered. For each sample, productive Simpson clonality was calculated as the square root of Simpson's diversity index across productive rearrangements. Not all clones reach the TCRdb copy of this immuneACCESS table, which keeps in-frame sequences only. Checked studies attribute under half of the gap to unresolved V genes and leave the rest unexplained. From that table come the V and J calls and clone size; the DNA was used to work out D and trimming. The sample records roughly 200,000 clones, around 88% of which are singletons. The ten largest clones represent around 9% of the sample.

Recombination linked TRBV18 to TRBJ2-5; TRBD1 might be the D gene, on 5 matching bases. Material: PBMCs or T cells enriched from blood (not recorded which). The receptor comes from a woman younger than 45 who had recovered from COVID-19. Read as DNA, the sequence is TGTGCCAGCTCCCTGAACCAGGGTCGTAGTTTAGAGACCCAGTACTTC. Translated, this is CASSLNQGRSLETQYF.